The next 20 T cell receptor beta chains were all read from a single sample in a study of brain T cells in children with intractable seizures. This table comes from immunoSEQ multiplex PCR, and its TCRdb copy is limited to in-frame clones, with some not included. The repertoire has 110,000 or so clones, 85% to 95% of them found once; the top ten carry around 4%. Sequencing used peripheral blood, obtained at surgery. Receptors originate from a boy less than two years old with hemimegalencephaly and intractable seizures.

This rearrangement joins TRBV28 to TRBJ2-3; 7 bases align to TRBD2. V gave up 6 bases and J gave up 2 bases; unmatched junction bases: 8. Germline V gives CDR1 MDHEN, CDR2 SYDVKM. The CDR3 totals 15 residues. The CDR3 DNA follows: TGTGCCAGCAGACTGGGGGGGTCCCTCACAGATACGCAGTATTTT. Translation gives CASRLGGSLTDTQYF.

This clone is a singleton in its sample. The chain joins TRBV9 to TRBJ2-3; D not resolved. Between the trimmed V and J ends, which lost 0 bases and 5 bases, there was a span of 7 bases. Germline V gives CDR1 SGDLS, CDR2 YYNGEE. The CDR3 runs to 13 residues. The CDR3 protein is CASSVDPGDTQYF. The CDR3 coding sequence is TGTGCCAGCAGCGTAGATCCGGGAGATACGCAGTATTTT. Full variable domain (rest looked up from reference TRBV9 and TRBJ2-3): DSGVTQTPKHLITATGQRVTLRCSPRSGDLSVYWYQQSLDQGLQFLIQYYNGEERAKGNILERFSAQQFPDLHSELNLSSLELGDSALYFCASSVDPGDTQYFGPGTRLTVL.

This clone was seen a few times. The chain has TRBV9 and TRBJ2-3; the D gene is possibly TRBD2 (6 bases). This CDR3 is 16 amino acids long. Deletions cut 4 bases from V and 2 bases from J, with 17 bases between. CDR1 SGDLS and CDR2 YYNGEE come from the germline V gene. The CDR3 DNA follows: TGTGCCAGCAGCTCCCGCGGGGCGCTGATCACAGATACGCAGTATTTT. It codes for CASSSRGALITDTQYF. Full variable domain (outside the CDR3, taken from reference TRBV9 and TRBJ2-3): DSGVTQTPKHLITATGQRVTLRCSPRSGDLSVYWYQQSLDQGLQFLIQYYNGEERAKGNILERFSAQQFPDLHSELNLSSLELGDSALYFCASSSRGALITDTQYFGPGTRLTVL.

This rearrangement joins TRBV11-2 to TRBJ2-7, with 7 bases matching TRBD2. The ends lost 3 bases at V and 5 bases at J; junction bases unmatched: 7. CDR3 length: 14 residues. From germline, CDR1 is SGHAT and CDR2 FQNNGV. The CDR3 loop reads CASSFAGERNEQYF. The CDR3, as DNA: TGTGCCAGCAGCTTTGCGGGAGAGAGGAACGAGCAGTACTTC.

V is TRBV9 and J is TRBJ2-2, with D possibly TRBD1 on 6 matching bases. V lost 3 bases to trimming and J lost 3 bases, with 9 bases between them. The CDR3 has 14 amino acids. Per the germline V gene, CDR1 is SGDLS and CDR2 is YYNGEE. CDR3 DNA: TGTGCCAGCAGCGGAGGACAGTACACCGGGGAGCTGTTTTTT. As protein: CASSGGQYTGELFF.

Comment on this clone: Other DNA variants within this sample encode the same CDR3. The chain has TRBV5-1 and TRBJ2-1, with 8 bases fitting TRBD2. V was pared by 0 bases and J by 6 bases, with 2 bases of the junction left unmatched. The CDR3 sequence is 14 residues long. Germline-derived CDR1 and CDR2 are SGHRS and YFSETQ. The CDR3 DNA sequence: TGCGCCAGCAGCTTGGCGGGAGGGGGCAATGAGCAGTTCTTC. As protein: CASSLAGGGNEQFF.

The count of this clone is one. The rearrangement joins TRBV7-2 to TRBJ1-2; 7 bases are shared with TRBD1. Losses at the gene ends were 6 bases for V and 1 base for J; bases not matched to a gene: 11. Germline V gene lookup returns CDR1 SGHTA and CDR2 FQGNSA. There are 16 residues in the CDR3. The DNA of the CDR3 is TGTGCCAGCAGTCACGGACAGGTGGCGATTAACTATGGCTACACCTTC. Its translation is CASSHGQVAINYGYTF.

The chain recombines TRBV28 with TRBJ2-7; 8 nucleotides agree with TRBD2. With V trimmed by 5 bases and J by 12 bases, 15 bases remained unmatched. The CDR3 totals 14 residues. The V gene's germline CDR1 is MDHEN and CDR2 SYDVKM. This chain's CDR3 is CASSPRTPGRAPYF. CDR3 bases: TGTGCCAGCAGTCCACGGACCCCCGGGAGGGCCCCGTACTTC.

The chain joins TRBV6-6 to TRBJ1-2, with D unclear. V was clipped by 2 bases and J by 7 bases, with 17 bases between them. This CDR3 is built from 15 residues. Germline CDR1 MNHNY, CDR2 SVGAGI (reference sequence). The CDR3 region has the DNA TGTGCCAGCAGTTACGAATCTGGTGACTTAGGTGGCTACACCTTC. Encoded protein: CASSYESGDLGGYTF.

This sequence joins TRBV6-4 and TRBJ1-2; no clear D. Germline V CDR1 and CDR2: MRHNA, SNTAGT. CDR3 size: 14 residues. V lost 7 bases and J lost 1, with 13 bases in between. CDR3 nucleotides: TGTGCCAGCAATCCCCTTCAGGATAACTATGGCTACACCTTC. It is translated as CASNPLQDNYGYTF.

This clone was seen just once. This chain joins TRBV20-1 and TRBJ1-5; the D gene is possibly TRBD1 (6 bases). The CDR3 has 17 amino acids. Germline V CDR1 and CDR2: DFQATT, SNEGSKA (reference sequence). V lost 3 bases to trimming and J lost 4 bases, with 22 bases between them. In nucleotides, the CDR3 is TGCAGTGCTAGTGCCCCGCTGTTAAGGACAGCTAATCAGCCCCAGCATTTT. The encoded protein is CSASAPLLRTANQPQHF.

This chain connects TRBV9 to TRBJ2-1; 13 bases align to TRBD2. The CDR3 runs 17 residues. The germline CDR1 and CDR2 sequences are SGDLS and YYNGEE. V dropped 4 bases and J dropped 8; count of bases not matched to a gene: 12. The CDR3 loop reads CASSPRLAGGLRDEQFF. Here the CDR3 DNA reads TGTGCCAGCAGCCCAAGACTAGCGGGAGGCCTCAGGGATGAGCAGTTCTTC.

The genes are TRBV7-9 and TRBJ2-1; 10 nucleotides match TRBD1. Losses at the gene ends were 3 bases for V and 8 bases for J; bases not matched to a gene: 7. Germline CDR1 SEHNR, CDR2 FQNEAQ (reference sequence). The CDR3 is 15 amino acids. The CDR3 here is CASSFGQGVSYEQFF. CDR3 nucleotide sequence: TGTGCCAGCAGCTTTGGACAGGGGGTCTCGTATGAGCAGTTCTTC.

On this clone: Other DNA sequences of this sample code for an identical CDR3. The chain has TRBV19 and TRBJ1-5, with no clear D. This CDR3 is 12 amino acids long. Germline assignment: CDR1 LNHDA and CDR2 SQIVND (reference sequence). V lost 3 bases and J lost 4, with 4 bases in between. CDR3: CASSIVNQPQHF. The DNA of the CDR3 is TGTGCCAGTAGTATCGTTAATCAGCCCCAGCATTTT.

The chain is built from TRBV11-2 and TRBJ2-5; D assignment may be TRBD1 or TRBD2 (5 bases each). This CDR3 is 13 amino acids long. V lost 5 bases, J lost 4 bases, and 11 bases lay in between. The germline V gene encodes CDR1 SGHAT and CDR2 FQNNGV. The CDR3 is CASSLSGRETQYF. CDR3 nucleotide sequence: TGTGCCAGCAGCCTTTCAGGGAGAGAGACCCAGTACTTC.

The CDR3 region has the DNA TGCAGCGTTGAGATCCTTAGGAGGGAGACGCAGTATTTT. Encoded protein: CSVEILRRETQYF. The rearrangement joins TRBV29-1 to TRBJ2-3; possible D gene TRBD2, 6 bases. Germline V lookup: CDR1 SQVTM, CDR2 ANQGSEA. Deletions cut 3 bases from V and 9 bases from J, with 16 bases between. The CDR3 runs to 13 residues.

The DNA for the CDR3 is TGTGCCAGCAGCCAAGTAGGTCTAGCGGCGATCGATGAGCAGTTCTTC. It encodes CASSQVGLAAIDEQFF. V gene TRBV3-1 (or the pseudogene TRBV3-2) combines with J gene TRBJ2-1; TRBD2 matches 7 bases. Losses at the gene ends were 1 base for V and 8 bases for J; bases not matched to a gene: 11. CDR1 is LGHDT and CDR2 is YNNKEL in the germline V gene (reference sequence). The CDR3 totals 16 residues.

J is TRBJ1-4 and V is TRBV5-1; 8 nucleotides line up with TRBD1. The CDR3 sequence is 14 residues long. V gave up 3 bases and J gave up 8 bases; unmatched junction bases: 6. Germline lookup yields CDR1 SGHRS and CDR2 YFSETQ. CDR3 protein: CASSSQGVREKLFF. The DNA of the CDR3 is TGCGCCAGCAGCTCACAGGGGGTTAGGGAAAAACTGTTTTTT.

The V call is TRBV30, the J call TRBJ2-1, with D tentatively TRBD1 or TRBD2 (6 bases each). This CDR3 region has 17 residues. Germline-derived CDR1 and CDR2 are GTSNPN and SVGIG (reference sequence). V was cut by 8 bases and J by 2 bases, with 25 bases left in between. The CDR3 loop is CAGGPGSRAFTYNEQFF. In DNA, the CDR3 is TGTGCCGGGGGGCCTGGGTCTAGAGCGTTCACCTACAATGAGCAGTTCTTC. The full variable domain, rest sourced from reference TRBV30 and TRBJ2-1, is SQTIHQWPATLVQPVGSPLSLECTVEGTSNPNLYWYRQAAGRGLQLLFYSVGIGQISSEVPQNLSASRPQDRQFILSSKKLLLSDSGFYLCAGGPGSRAFTYNEQFFGPGTRLTVL.

The chain has TRBV2 and TRBJ1-5; D may be TRBD1 (6 bases). Per the germline V gene, CDR1 is SNHLY and CDR2 is FYNNEI. This CDR3 has 13 residues. V was shortened by 6 bases and J by 3 bases, with 9 bases between the two germline ends. The CDR3 region is CASRDSLNQPQHF. CDR3 nucleotide sequence: TGTGCCAGCAGGGACAGTCTCAATCAGCCCCAGCATTTT.